One T cell receptor beta chain is described in this entry. Its antigen is unknown. This entry is derived from a study of PD-1 blockade in classical Hodgkin lymphoma. Every patient experienced relapse after autologous stem cell transplantation, and brentuximab vedotin exposure varied. Profiling relied on immunoSEQ multiplex PCR, and the TCRdb table lists in-frame clones only, not all of them. Seen here are more than 11,000 clones, roughly 80% observed once, and the top ten hold 24%. The ends were cut back, 7 bases at V and 4 bases at J, with 19 bases in the middle. This CDR3 has 15 amino acids. Germline V CDR1 and CDR2: LNHDA, SQIVND (reference sequence). Whole-study results and caveats: It was among complete responders that baseline diversity resembled that of newly diagnosed patients.

The chain employs TRBV19 and TRBJ2-5; D possibly corresponds to TRBD1 (5 bases). The clonotype was recovered from a human donor with classical Hodgkin lymphoma. The material was peripheral blood mononuclear cells (PBMCs), obtained at baseline. CDR3 sequence (DNA): TGTGCCAGTACCCTAGAATGGGGCGGCAGAGAGACCCAGTACTTC. This sequence encodes CASTLEWGGRETQYF.